This T cell receptor (beta chain) comes out of a study of blood T cell repertoires in COVID-19. On the study more broadly: Sites across the United States, Italy and Spain contributed samples from acute and convalescent COVID-19. T cells, B-cell-depleted T cells, or PBMCs supplied cDNA or gDNA.

Germline trimming cut 7 bases from V and 5 bases from J; bases unmatched to any gene: 4. This CDR3 comprises 12 residues. Germline V CDR1 and CDR2: SNHLY, FYNNEI. In the authors' methods: Amplified reference gene primers provided the basis for estimating nucleated cell counts. Here immunoSEQ multiplex PCR was the method, and the copy in TCRdb shows in-frame clones only, minus some. V, J and clone size derive from that table, while D and trimming were established from the DNA sequence. The sample holds under 55,000 clones; roughly 90% are singletons and the top ten take around 2.1%. The sample was peripheral blood. The sequence came from a human donor in a cohort sampled during active COVID-19. The chain uses TRBV2 and TRBJ1-2, with 7 bases identical to TRBD1. DNA for the CDR3: TGTGCCAGCACCCAGGGGGTGTATGGCTACACCTTC. Residues: CASTQGVYGYTF.